These 2 T cell receptor beta chains came from one sample sequenced in a study of T cell responses to AZD1222 COVID-19 vaccine. Clones were sequenced by immunoSEQ multiplex PCR, and TCRdb holds only the in-frame ones, with some missing. The sample shows 160,000 or so clones, around 93% of them seen only once. The material sequenced was peripheral blood, taken on day 0 of AZD1222 vaccination. These receptors all stem from an adult in good health.

This clone was counted once. V gene TRBV6-2 or TRBV6-3 combines with J gene TRBJ1-4; 8 bases align to TRBD1. The V gene end was trimmed by 6 bases and the J gene end by 8 bases; junction bases not matched to a gene: 14. CDR1 and CDR2 from the germline V gene are MNHEY and SVGEGT. This CDR3 has 16 residues. CDR3 nucleotide sequence: TGTGCCAGCAGCTCCGGGACAGGAACCCCTATAGAAAAACTGTTTTTT. This encodes CASSSGTGTPIEKLFF.

There are a few counts of this clone. This sequence joins TRBV5-1 and TRBJ2-6, with D uncertain. The CDR3 length is 14 residues. V lost 0 bases to trimming and J lost 0 bases, with 1 base between them. Germline CDR1 and CDR2: SGHRS and YFSETQ. CDR3 coding DNA: TGCGCCAGCAGCTTGGGCTCTGGGGCCAACGTCCTGACTTTC. Amino acids: CASSLGSGANVLTF. The full variable domain, with the rest looked up from reference TRBV5-1 and TRBJ2-6, is KAGVTQTPRYLIKTRGQQVTLSCSPISGHRSVSWYQQTPGQGLQFLFEYFSETQRNKGNFPGRFSGRQFSNSRSEMNVSTLELGDSALYLCASSLGSGANVLTFGAGSRLTVL.